This entry lists 5 T cell receptor beta chains sequenced from one sample in a study of blood T cell repertoires in COVID-19. Profiling relied on immunoSEQ multiplex PCR, and the TCRdb table lists in-frame clones only, not all of them. This sample has 250,000 to 300,000 clones, with approximately 93% found just once. The sample was peripheral blood. These receptors were taken from a woman in her thirties with COVID-19, enrolled during active disease.

The V call is TRBV5-4, the J call TRBJ2-1; 15 bases map to TRBD2. The V gene end was trimmed by 4 bases and the J gene end by 9 bases; junction bases not matched to a gene: 14. The CDR3 runs 18 residues. The V gene's germline CDR1 is SGHNT and CDR2 YYREEE (reference sequence). As DNA, the CDR3 is TGTGCCAGCAGCCCCGGACTAGCGGGAGGGCCGCGGCAAAGTGAGCAGTTCTTC. It encodes CASSPGLAGGPRQSEQFF.

The chain couples TRBV29-1 to TRBJ1-1; 10 nucleotides line up with TRBD1. The CDR3 extends over 12 amino acids. Germline V gene sequence: CDR1 SQVTM, CDR2 ANQGSEA. V was clipped by 7 bases and J by 6 bases; unmatched bases: 5. The CDR3 region is CSGGTGVSEAFF. The DNA for the CDR3 is TGCAGCGGTGGGACAGGGGTTTCTGAAGCTTTCTTT.

The rearrangement uses TRBV5-1 and TRBJ2-1; 8 nucleotides line up with TRBD1. Looked up from germline, CDR1 is SGHRS and CDR2 is YFSETQ. V gave up 0 bases and J gave up 5 bases; unmatched junction bases: 4. There are 15 residues in the CDR3. CDR3 bases: TGCGCCAGCAGCTTGGCAGGGGGCAGCGACAATGAGCAGTTCTTC. Amino acids: CASSLAGGSDNEQFF. The full variable domain, rest sourced from reference TRBV5-1 and TRBJ2-1, is KAGVTQTPRYLIKTRGQQVTLSCSPISGHRSVSWYQQTPGQGLQFLFEYFSETQRNKGNFPGRFSGRQFSNSRSEMNVSTLELGDSALYLCASSLAGGSDNEQFFGPGTRLTVL.

The V call is TRBV6-2 or TRBV6-3, the J call TRBJ1-1, with TRBD1 matching over 7 bases. This CDR3 has 12 residues. With V trimmed by 3 bases and J by 7 bases, 2 bases remained unmatched. From germline, CDR1 is MNHEY and CDR2 SVGEGT. CDR3: CASSYWTGEAFF. In nucleotides, the CDR3 is TGTGCCAGCAGTTATTGGACAGGTGAAGCTTTCTTT.

The genes are TRBV30 and TRBJ1-1; the match to TRBD1 covers 10 bases. The CDR3 runs to 12 residues. Trimming removed 1 base from V and 10 bases from J; junction bases left unmatched: 3. CDR1 and CDR2 (germline): GTSNPN, SVGIG (reference sequence). The CDR3 nucleotides read TGTGCCTGGAGTGGGACAGGGGGAGGAGCTTTCTTT. Amino acid sequence: CAWSGTGGGAFF.